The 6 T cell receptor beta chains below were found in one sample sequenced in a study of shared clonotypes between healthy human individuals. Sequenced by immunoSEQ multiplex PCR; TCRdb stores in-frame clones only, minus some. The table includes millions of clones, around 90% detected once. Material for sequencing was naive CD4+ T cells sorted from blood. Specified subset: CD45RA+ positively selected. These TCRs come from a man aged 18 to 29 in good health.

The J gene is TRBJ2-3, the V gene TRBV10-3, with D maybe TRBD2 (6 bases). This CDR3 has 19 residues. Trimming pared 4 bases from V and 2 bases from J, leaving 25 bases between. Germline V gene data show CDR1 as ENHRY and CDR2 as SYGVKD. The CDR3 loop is CAISAVEGGEDLSTDTQYF. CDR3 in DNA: TGTGCCATCAGTGCCGTAGAGGGCGGGGAGGACCTCTCCACAGATACGCAGTATTTT.

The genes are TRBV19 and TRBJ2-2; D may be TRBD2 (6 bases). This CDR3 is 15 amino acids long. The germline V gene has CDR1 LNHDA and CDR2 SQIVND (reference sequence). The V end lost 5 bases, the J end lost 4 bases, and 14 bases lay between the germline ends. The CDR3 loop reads CASSRASVSTGELFF. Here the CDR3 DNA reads TGTGCCAGTAGTCGGGCTAGCGTGAGCACCGGGGAGCTGTTTTTT.

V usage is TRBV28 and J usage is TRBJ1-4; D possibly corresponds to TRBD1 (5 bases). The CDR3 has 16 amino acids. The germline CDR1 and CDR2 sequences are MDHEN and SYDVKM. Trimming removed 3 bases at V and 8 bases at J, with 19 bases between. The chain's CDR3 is CASSFNGAGSKEKLFF. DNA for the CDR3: TGTGCCAGCAGTTTTAACGGGGCGGGGAGTAAGGAAAAACTGTTTTTT.

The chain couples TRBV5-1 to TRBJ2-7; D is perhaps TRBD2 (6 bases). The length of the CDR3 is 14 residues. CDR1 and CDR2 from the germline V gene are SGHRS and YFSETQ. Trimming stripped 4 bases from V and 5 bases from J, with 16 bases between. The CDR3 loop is CASSGGWREDEQYF. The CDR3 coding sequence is TGCGCCAGCAGCGGGGGTTGGAGGGAGGACGAGCAGTACTTC.

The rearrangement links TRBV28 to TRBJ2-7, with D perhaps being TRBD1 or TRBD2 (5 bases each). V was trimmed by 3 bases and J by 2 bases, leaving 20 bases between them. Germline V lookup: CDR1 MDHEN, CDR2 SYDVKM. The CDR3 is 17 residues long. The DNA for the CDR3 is TGTGCCAGCAGTTTCCATCCCCGGGACCGCCGTACCTACGAGCAGTACTTC. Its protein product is CASSFHPRDRRTYEQYF.

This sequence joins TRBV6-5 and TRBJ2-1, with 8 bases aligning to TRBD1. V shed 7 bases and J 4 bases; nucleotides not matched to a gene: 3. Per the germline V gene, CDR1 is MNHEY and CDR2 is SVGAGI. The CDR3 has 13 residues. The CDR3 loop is CASNRQGYNEQFF. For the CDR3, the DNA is TGTGCCAGCAACAGACAGGGGTACAATGAGCAGTTCTTC.